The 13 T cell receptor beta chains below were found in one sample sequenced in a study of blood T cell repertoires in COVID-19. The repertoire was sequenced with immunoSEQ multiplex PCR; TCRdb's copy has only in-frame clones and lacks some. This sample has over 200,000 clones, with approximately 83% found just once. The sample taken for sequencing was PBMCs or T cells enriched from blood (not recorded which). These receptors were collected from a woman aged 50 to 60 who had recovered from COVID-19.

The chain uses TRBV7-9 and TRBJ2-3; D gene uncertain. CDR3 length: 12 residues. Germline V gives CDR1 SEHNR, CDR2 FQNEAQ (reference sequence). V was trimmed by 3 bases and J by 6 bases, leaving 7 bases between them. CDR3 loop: CASSFQRDTQYF. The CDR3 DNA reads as TGTGCCAGCAGCTTCCAGAGGGATACGCAGTATTTT.

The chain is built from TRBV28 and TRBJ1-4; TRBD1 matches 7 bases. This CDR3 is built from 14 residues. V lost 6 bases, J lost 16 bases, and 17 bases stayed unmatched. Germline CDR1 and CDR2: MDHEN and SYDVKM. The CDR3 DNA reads TGTGCCAGCAGCAGAAGGGACAGACATCATTGGGGGTTTTTT. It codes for CASSRRDRHHWGFF.

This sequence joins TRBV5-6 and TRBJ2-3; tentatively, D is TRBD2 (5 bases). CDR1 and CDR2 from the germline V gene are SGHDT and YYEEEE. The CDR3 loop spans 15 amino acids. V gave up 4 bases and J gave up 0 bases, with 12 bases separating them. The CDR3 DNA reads TGTGCCAGCAGCCCCGGAATAGCGAGCACAGATACGCAGTATTTT. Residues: CASSPGIASTDTQYF.

CDR3 sequence reads: CASSEEAGTEAFF. DNA for the CDR3: TGTGCCAGCAGTGAAGAGGCAGGCACTGAAGCTTTCTTT. This sequence joins TRBV2 and TRBJ1-1; the D is unclear. The CDR3 is 13 residues long. The germline gives CDR1 SNHLY, CDR2 FYNNEI. V shed 1 base and J shed 4 bases, with 7 bases lying between them.

Written as DNA, the CDR3 is TGTGCCAGCTCACCCCTCGGGGAGTCTGTGTGGGCTTTCTTT. It translates to CASSPLGESVWAFF. The chain has TRBV18 and TRBJ1-1; D is ambiguous. Germline CDR1 reads KGHSH; CDR2 reads LQKENI. CDR3 length equals 14 residues. The V end was cut by 3 bases, the J end by 11 bases, with 19 bases between.

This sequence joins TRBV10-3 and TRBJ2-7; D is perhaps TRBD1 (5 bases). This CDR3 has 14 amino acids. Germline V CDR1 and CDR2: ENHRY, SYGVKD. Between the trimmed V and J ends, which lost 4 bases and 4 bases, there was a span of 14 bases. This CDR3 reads CAISGPVTGYEQYF. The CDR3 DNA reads TGTGCCATCAGTGGGCCGGTAACAGGTTACGAGCAGTACTTC.

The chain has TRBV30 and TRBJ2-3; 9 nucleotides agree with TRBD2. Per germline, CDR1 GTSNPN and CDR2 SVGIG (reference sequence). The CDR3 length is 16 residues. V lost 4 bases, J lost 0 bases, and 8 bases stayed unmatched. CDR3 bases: TGTGCCTGGACTAGCGGGGTTACTTATAGCACAGATACGCAGTATTTT. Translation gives CAWTSGVTYSTDTQYF.

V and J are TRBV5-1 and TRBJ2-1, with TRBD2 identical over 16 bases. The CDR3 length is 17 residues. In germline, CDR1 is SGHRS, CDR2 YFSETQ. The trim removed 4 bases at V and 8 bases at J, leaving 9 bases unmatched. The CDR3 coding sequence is TGCGCCAGCAGCCCGACCGGGACTAGCGGGAGGGCCGATGAGCAGTTCTTC. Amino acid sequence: CASSPTGTSGRADEQFF.

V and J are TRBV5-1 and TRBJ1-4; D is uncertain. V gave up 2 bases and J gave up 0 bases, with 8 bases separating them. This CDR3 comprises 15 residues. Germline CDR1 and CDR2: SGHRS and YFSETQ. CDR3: CASSFAGTTNEKLFF. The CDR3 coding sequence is TGCGCCAGCAGCTTTGCAGGAACAACTAATGAAAAACTGTTTTTT.

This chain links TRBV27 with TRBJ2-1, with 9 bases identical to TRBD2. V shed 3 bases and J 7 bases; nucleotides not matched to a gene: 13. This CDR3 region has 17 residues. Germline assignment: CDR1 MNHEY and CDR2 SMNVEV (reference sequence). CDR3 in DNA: TGTGCCAGCAGTTTCTACTCCGGGACTAGCCCATTTAATGAGCAGTTCTTC. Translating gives CASSFYSGTSPFNEQFF.

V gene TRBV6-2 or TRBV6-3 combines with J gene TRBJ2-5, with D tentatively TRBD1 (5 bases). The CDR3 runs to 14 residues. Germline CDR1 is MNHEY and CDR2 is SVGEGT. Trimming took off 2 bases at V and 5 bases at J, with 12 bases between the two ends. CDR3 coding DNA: TGTGCCAGCAGTTACAAGGGGATAAGGGAGACCCAGTACTTC. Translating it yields CASSYKGIRETQYF.

Here the CDR3 reads CASSLTAAGGPTDTQYF. CDR3 nucleotide sequence: TGTGCCAGCAGCTTAACGGCAGCGGGAGGGCCGACAGATACGCAGTATTTT. This chain links TRBV7-3 with TRBJ2-3, with 10 bases lining up with TRBD2. V was clipped by 0 bases and J by 3 bases; unmatched bases: 6. CDR3 length: 17 amino acids. Germline values: CDR1 SGHTA, CDR2 FQGTGA.

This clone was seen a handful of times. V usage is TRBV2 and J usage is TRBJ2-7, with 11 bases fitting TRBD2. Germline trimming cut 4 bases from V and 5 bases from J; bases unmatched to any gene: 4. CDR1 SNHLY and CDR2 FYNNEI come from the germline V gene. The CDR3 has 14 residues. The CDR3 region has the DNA TGTGCCAGCAGTGTACTAGCGGGAGAGGACGAGCAGTACTTC. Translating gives CASSVLAGEDEQYF.